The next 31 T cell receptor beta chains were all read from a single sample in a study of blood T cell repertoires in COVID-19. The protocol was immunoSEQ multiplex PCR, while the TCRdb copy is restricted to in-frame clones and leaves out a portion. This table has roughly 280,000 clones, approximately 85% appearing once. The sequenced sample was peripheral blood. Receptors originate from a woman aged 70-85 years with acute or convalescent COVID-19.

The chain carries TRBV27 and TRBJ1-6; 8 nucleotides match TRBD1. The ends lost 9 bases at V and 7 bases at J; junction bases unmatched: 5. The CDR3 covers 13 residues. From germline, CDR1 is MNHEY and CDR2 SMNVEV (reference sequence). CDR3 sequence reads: CASGQGGNSPLHF. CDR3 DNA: TGTGCCAGTGGACAGGGAGGGAATTCACCCCTCCACTTT.

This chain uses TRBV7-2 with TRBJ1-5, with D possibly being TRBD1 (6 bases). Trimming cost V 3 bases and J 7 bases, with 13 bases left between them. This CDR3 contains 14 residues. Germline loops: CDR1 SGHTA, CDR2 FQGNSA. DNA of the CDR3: TGTGCCAGCAGCTTGCACCAGGGGAACCAGCCCCAGCATTTT. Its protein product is CASSLHQGNQPQHF. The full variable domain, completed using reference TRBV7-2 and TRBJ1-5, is GAGVSQSPSNKVTEKGKDVELRCDPISGHTALYWYRQSLGQGLEFLIYFQGNSAPDKSGLPSDRFSAERTGGSVSTLTIQRTQQEDSAVYLCASSLHQGNQPQHFGDGTRLSIL.

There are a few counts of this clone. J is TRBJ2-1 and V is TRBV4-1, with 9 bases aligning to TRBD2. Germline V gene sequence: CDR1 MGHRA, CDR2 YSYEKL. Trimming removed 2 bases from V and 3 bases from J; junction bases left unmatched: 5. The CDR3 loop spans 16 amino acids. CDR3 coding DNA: TGCGCCAGCAGCCAACATAGACTAGCGGACTACAATGAGCAGTTCTTC. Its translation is CASSQHRLADYNEQFF.

The CDR3 protein is CASSVRGVNIQYF. The CDR3 DNA sequence: TGTGCCAGTAGCGTCAGGGGTGTGAACATTCAGTACTTC. J is TRBJ2-4 and V is TRBV19, with D perhaps TRBD1 (6 bases). Germline values: CDR1 LNHDA, CDR2 SQIVND (reference sequence). This CDR3 is 13 amino acids long. V lost 6 bases, J lost 7 bases, and 13 bases lay in between. Filled out from reference TRBV19 and TRBJ2-4, the complete variable domain reads DGGITQSPKYLFRKEGQNVTLSCEQNLNHDAMYWYRQDPGQGLRLIYYSQIVNDFQKGDIAEGYSVSREKKESFPLTVTSAQKNPTAFYLCASSVRGVNIQYFGAGTRLSVL.

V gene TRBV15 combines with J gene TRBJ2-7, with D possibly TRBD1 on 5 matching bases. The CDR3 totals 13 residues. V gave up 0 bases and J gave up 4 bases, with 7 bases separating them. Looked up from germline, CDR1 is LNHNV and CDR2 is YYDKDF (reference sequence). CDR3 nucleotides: TGTGCCACCAGCAGAGACCCAGGGTACGAGCAGTACTTC. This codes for CATSRDPGYEQYF.

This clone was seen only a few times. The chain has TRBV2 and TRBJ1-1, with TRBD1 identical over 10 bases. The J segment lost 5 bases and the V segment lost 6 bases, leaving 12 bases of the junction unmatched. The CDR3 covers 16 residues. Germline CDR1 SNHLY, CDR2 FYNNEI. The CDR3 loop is CASRSTGGEARTEAFF. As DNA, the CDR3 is TGTGCCAGCAGGTCGACAGGGGGCGAGGCTAGAACTGAAGCTTTCTTT.

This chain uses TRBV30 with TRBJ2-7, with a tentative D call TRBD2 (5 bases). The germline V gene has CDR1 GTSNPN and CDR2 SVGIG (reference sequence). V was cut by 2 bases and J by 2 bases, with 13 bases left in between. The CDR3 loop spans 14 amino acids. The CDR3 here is CAWSRGISTYEQYF. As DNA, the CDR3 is TGTGCCTGGAGTCGAGGGATTAGCACCTACGAGCAGTACTTC.

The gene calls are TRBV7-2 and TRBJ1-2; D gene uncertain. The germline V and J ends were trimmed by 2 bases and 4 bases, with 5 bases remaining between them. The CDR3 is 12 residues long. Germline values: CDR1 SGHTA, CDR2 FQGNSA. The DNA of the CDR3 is TGTGCCAGCAGCTTAAACACCTATGGCTACACCTTC. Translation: CASSLNTYGYTF. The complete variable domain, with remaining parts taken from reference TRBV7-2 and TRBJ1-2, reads GAGVSQSPSNKVTEKGKDVELRCDPISGHTALYWYRQSLGQGLEFLIYFQGNSAPDKSGLPSDRFSAERTGGSVSTLTIQRTQQEDSAVYLCASSLNTYGYTFGSGTRLTVV.

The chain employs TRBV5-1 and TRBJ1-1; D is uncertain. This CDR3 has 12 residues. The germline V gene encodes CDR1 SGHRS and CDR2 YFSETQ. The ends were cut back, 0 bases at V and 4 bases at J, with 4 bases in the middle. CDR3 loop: CASSLDSTEAFF. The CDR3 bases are TGCGCCAGCAGCTTGGACAGCACTGAAGCTTTCTTT.

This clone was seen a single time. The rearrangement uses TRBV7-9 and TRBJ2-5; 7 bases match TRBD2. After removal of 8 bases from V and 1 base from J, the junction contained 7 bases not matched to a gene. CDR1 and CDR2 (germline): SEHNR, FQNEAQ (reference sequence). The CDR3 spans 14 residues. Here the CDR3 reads CASSWGGSQETQYF. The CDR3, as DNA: TGTGCCAGCTCATGGGGGGGGAGCCAAGAGACCCAGTACTTC.

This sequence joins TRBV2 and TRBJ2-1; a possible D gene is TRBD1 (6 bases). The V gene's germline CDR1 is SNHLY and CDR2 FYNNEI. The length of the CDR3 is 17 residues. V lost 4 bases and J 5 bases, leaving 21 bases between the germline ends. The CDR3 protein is CASSVYRVGRGHNEQFF. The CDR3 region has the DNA TGTGCCAGCAGTGTATATAGGGTTGGCAGGGGTCACAATGAGCAGTTCTTC. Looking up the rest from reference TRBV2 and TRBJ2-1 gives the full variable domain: EPEVTQTPSHQVTQMGQEVILRCVPISNHLYFYWYRQILGQKVEFLVSFYNNEISEKSEIFDDQFSVERPDGSNFTLKIRSTKLEDSAMYFCASSVYRVGRGHNEQFFGPGTRLTVL.

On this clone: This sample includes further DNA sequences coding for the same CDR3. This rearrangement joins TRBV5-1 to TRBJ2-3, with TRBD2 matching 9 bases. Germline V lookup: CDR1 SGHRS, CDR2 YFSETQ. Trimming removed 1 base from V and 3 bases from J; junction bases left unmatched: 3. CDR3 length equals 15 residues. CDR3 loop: CASSLIAGGTDTQYF. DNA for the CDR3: TGCGCCAGCAGCTTGATCGCGGGGGGGACAGATACGCAGTATTTT.

This CDR3 reads CASSLGVGGLAKNIQYF. DNA for the CDR3: TGTGCCAGCAGCTTGGGGGTAGGAGGGCTAGCCAAAAACATTCAGTACTTC. The gene calls are TRBV5-6 and TRBJ2-4, with D possibly being TRBD2 (6 bases). The V gene's germline CDR1 is SGHDT and CDR2 YYEEEE. This CDR3 region has 17 residues. With 0 bases removed from V and 0 bases from J, the gap between germline ends came to 13 bases.

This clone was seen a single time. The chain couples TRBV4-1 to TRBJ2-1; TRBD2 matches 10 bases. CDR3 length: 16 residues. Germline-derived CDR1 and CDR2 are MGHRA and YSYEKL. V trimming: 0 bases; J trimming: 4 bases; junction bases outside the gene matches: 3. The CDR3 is CASSQETSGAYNEQFF. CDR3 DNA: TGCGCCAGCAGCCAAGAAACTAGCGGGGCTTACAATGAGCAGTTCTTC.

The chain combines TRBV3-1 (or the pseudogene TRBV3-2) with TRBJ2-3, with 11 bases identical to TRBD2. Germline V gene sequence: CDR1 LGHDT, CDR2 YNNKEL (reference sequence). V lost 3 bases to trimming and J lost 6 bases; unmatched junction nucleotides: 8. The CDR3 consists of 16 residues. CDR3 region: CASSQPLAGGPDTQYF. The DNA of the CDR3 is TGTGCCAGCAGCCAGCCCCTAGCGGGGGGCCCTGATACGCAGTATTTT.

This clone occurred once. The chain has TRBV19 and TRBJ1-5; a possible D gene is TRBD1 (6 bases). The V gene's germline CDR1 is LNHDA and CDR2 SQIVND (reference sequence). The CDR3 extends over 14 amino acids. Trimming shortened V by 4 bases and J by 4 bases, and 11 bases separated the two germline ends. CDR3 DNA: TGTGCCAGTAGTACCACAGGGACGAATCAGCCCCAGCATTTT. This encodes CASSTTGTNQPQHF.

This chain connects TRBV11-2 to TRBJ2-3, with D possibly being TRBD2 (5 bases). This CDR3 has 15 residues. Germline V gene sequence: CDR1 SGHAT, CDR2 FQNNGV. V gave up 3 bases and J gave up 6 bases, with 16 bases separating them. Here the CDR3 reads CASSFGGMAMDTQYF. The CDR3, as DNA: TGTGCCAGCAGCTTTGGAGGCATGGCCATGGATACGCAGTATTTT. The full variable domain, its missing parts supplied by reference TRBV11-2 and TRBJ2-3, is EAGVAQSPRYKIIEKRQSVAFWCNPISGHATLYWYQQILGQGPKLLIQFQNNGVVDDSQLPKDRFSAERLKGVDSTLKIQPAKLEDSAVYLCASSFGGMAMDTQYFGPGTRLTVL.

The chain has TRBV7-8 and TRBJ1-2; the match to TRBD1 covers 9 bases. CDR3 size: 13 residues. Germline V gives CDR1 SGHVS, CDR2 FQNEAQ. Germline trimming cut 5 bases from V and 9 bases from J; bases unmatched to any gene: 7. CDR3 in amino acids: CASSRDRAFSYTF. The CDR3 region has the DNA TGTGCCAGCAGCCGGGACAGGGCTTTCAGCTACACCTTC. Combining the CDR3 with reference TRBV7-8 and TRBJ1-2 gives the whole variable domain GAGVSQSPRYKVAKRGQDVALRCDPISGHVSLFWYQQALGQGPEFLTYFQNEAQLDKSGLPSDRFFAERPEGSVSTLKIQRTQQEDSAVYLCASSRDRAFSYTFGSGTRLTVV.

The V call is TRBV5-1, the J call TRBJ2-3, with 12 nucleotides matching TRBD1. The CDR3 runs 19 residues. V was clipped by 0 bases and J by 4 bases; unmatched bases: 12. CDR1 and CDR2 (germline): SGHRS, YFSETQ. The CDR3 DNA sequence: TGCGCCAGCAGCTTGGGGGGGACCGGGACAGGGGGCCCCGCAGATACGCAGTATTTT. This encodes CASSLGGTGTGGPADTQYF.

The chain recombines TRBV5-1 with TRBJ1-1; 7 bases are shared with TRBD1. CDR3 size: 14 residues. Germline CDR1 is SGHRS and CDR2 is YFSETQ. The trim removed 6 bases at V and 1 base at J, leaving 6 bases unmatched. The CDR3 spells CASNQGGRNTEAFF. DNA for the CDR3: TGCGCCAGCAATCAGGGGGGCAGGAACACTGAAGCTTTCTTT.

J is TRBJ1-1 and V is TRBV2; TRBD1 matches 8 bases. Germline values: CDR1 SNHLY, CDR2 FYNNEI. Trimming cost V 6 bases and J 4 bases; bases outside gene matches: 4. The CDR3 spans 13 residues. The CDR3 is CASRADRGTEAFF. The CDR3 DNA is TGTGCCAGCAGAGCTGACAGGGGCACTGAAGCTTTCTTT.

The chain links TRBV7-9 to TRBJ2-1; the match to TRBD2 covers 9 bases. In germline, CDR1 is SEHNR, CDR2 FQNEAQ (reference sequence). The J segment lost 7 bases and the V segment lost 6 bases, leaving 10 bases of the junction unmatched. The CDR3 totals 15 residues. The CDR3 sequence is CASRYPGTSINEQFF. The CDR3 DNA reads TGTGCCAGCAGGTACCCCGGGACTAGCATAAATGAGCAGTTCTTC.

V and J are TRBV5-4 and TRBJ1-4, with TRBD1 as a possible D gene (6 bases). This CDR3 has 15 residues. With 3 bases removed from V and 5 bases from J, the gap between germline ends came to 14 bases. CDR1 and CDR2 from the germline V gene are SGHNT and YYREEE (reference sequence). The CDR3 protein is CASSSRGGANEKLFF. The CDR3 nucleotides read TGTGCCAGCAGCTCCCGGGGGGGGGCAAATGAAAAACTGTTTTTT.

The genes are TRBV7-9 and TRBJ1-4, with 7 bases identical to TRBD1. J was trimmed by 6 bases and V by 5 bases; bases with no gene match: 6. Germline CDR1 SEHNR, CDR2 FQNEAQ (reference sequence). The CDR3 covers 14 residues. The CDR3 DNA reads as TGTGCCAGCAGCCTAGGGGGCGGACATGAAAAACTGTTTTTT. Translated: CASSLGGGHEKLFF.

Written as DNA, the CDR3 is TGTGCCAGCAGCTCAGCCGGGACTAGGGGTTCACCCCTCCACTTT. Encoded protein: CASSSAGTRGSPLHF. The rearrangement uses TRBV3-1 (or the pseudogene TRBV3-2) and TRBJ1-6; D possibly corresponds to TRBD1 (5 bases). The CDR3 contains 15 residues. Germline lookup yields CDR1 LGHDT and CDR2 YNNKEL (reference sequence). Trimming shortened V by 5 bases and J by 9 bases, and 17 bases separated the two germline ends.

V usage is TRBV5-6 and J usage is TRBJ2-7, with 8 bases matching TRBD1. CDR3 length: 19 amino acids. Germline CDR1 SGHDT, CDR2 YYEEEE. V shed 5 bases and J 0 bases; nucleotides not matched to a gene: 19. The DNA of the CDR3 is TGTGCCAGCAGTTTCCACCCCCGGGACAGGTTACTTAGCTCCTACGAGCAGTACTTC. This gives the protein CASSFHPRDRLLSSYEQYF.

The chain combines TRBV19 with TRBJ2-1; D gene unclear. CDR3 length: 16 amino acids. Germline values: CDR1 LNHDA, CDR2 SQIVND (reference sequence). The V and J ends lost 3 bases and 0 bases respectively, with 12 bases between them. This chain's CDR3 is CASSITPASSYNEQFF. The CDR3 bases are TGTGCCAGTAGTATTACCCCCGCGAGCTCCTACAATGAGCAGTTCTTC.

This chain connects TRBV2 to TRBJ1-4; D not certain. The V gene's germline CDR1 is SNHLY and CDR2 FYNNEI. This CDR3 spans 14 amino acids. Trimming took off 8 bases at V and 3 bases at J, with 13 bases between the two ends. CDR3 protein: CASAGFRANEKLFF. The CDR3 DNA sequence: TGTGCCAGCGCGGGGTTTAGAGCTAATGAAAAACTGTTTTTT.

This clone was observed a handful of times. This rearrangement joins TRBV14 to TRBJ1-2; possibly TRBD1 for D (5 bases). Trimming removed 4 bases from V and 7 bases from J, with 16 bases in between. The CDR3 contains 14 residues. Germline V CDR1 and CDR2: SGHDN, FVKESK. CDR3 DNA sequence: TGTGCCAGCAGCCTGGGGCGCCAGGACACTGGCTACACCTTC. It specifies CASSLGRQDTGYTF.

As DNA, the CDR3 is TGTGCCACCCTTCATGGCGGGGGCCACACAGATACGCAGTATTTT. This gives the protein CATLHGGGHTDTQYF. The chain has TRBV15 and TRBJ2-3, with D tentatively TRBD2 (7 bases). Germline loops: CDR1 LNHNV, CDR2 YYDKDF (reference sequence). V shed 8 bases and J shed 2 bases, with 17 bases lying between them. The CDR3 spans 15 residues. Looking up the rest from reference TRBV15 and TRBJ2-3 gives the full variable domain: DAMVIQNPRYQVTQFGKPVTLSCSQTLNHNVMYWYQQKSSQAPKLLFHYYDKDFNNEADTPDNFQSRRPNTSFCFLDIRSPGLGDTAMYLCATLHGGGHTDTQYFGPGTRLTVL.

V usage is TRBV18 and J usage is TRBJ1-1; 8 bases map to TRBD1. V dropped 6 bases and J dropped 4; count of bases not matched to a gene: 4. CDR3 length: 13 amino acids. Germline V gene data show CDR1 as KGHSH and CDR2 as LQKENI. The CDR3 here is CASSTGGGTEAFF. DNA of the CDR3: TGTGCCAGCTCCACAGGGGGAGGCACTGAAGCTTTCTTT.